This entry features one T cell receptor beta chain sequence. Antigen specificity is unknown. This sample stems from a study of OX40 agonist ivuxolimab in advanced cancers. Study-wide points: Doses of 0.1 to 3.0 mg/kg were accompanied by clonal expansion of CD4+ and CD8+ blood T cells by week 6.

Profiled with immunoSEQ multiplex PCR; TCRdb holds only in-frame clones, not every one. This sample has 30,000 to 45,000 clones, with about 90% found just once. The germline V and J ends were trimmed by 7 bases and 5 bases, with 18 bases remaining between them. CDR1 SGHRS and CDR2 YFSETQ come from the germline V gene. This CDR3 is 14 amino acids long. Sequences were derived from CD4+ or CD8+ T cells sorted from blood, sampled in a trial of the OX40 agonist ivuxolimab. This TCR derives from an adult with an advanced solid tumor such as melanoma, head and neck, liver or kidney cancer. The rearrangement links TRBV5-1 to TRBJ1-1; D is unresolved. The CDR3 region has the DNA TGCGCCAGCGGGCCAGGCACCCTTAAGACTGAAGCTTTCTTT. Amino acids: CASGPGTLKTEAFF.